These T cell receptor beta chains were read from a single sample in a study of identical twins. TCRdb reprocessed the 5' RACE reads via MiXCR and lists one record per CDR3 protein. The sample records approximately 600,000 distinct CDR3 sequences, approximately 9.6% being singletons. This sample was also put to use in a study of yellow fever vaccine responses in identical twins.

The material sequenced was PBMCs. These receptors all come from a woman aged 18-35 years in good health. The CDR3 runs from the conserved cysteine through the conserved F or W. Fields, in order: D gene, clone size, V gene, J gene, CDR3 DNA, CDR3 protein. A D gene is named only where the DNA matches it firmly. The size entry is marked missing in some rows and otherwise reads once, few, many or a size class.

>-|many|TRBV7-9|TRBJ1-4
TGTGCCAGCAGCCTTGGCAGGGGAAGTGAAAAACTGTTTTTT
CASSLGRGSEKLFF
>-|-|TRBV3-1|TRBJ2-4
TGTGCCAGCAGCCAAGAGGTCCAGGGGGGAAACATTCAGTACTTC
CASSQEVQGGNIQYF
>-|few|TRBV4-2|TRBJ2-5
TGTGCCAGCAGCCAAGATTTGGCTAGCAGCTCTAGTTCTCAGTACTTC
CASSQDLASSSSSQYF
>-|-|TRBV28|TRBJ1-6
TGTGCCAGCACCCCTCGGGCAGCCCGTAATTCACCCCTCCACTTT
CASTPRAARNSPLHF
>-|few|TRBV6-4|TRBJ2-7
TGTGCCAGCAGTGTTATAAAGGCCACCCTGACTGGCGAGCAGTACTTC
CASSVIKATLTGEQYF
>-|-|TRBV29-1|TRBJ2-2
TGCAGCGTTGAACCAAAACTGAACACCGGGGAGCTGTTTTTT
CSVEPKLNTGELFF
>-|once|TRBV7-9|TRBJ2-7
TGTGCCAGCAGGCGAGGGGGGCTCTACGAGCAGTACTTC
CASRRGGLYEQYF
>TRBD2|many|TRBV7-3|TRBJ2-3
TGTGCCAGCAGTCGGTCCGGGACTAGCGGGGGAGATACGCAGTATTTT
CASSRSGTSGGDTQYF
>-|-|TRBV5-1|TRBJ2-2
TGCGCCAGCAGCTTGGCTCAGGGTTACACCGGGGAGCTGTTTTTT
CASSLAQGYTGELFF
>TRBD2|many|TRBV5-1|TRBJ2-1
TGCGCCAGCAGCTTCATCAGCGGGGGTAGGAATGAGCAGTTCTTC
CASSFISGGRNEQFF
>TRBD1|few|TRBV20-1|TRBJ1-1
TGCAGTGCTAGGGAGGGGGACAGGGGGTTGCCAGCTTTCTTT
CSAREGDRGLPAFF
>-|-|TRBV18|TRBJ2-5
TGTGCCAGCTCAGTAAGGACTGTCGCGGAGACCCAGTACTTC
CASSVRTVAETQYF
>TRBD1|-|TRBV6-5|TRBJ2-7
TGTGCCAGCAGTTACGGATATGGACAGGGGGCCTACGAGCAGTACTTC
CASSYGYGQGAYEQYF
>TRBD2|few|TRBV18|TRBJ2-7
TGTGCCAGCTCACCAAGCGGGATAGGCGACGAGCAGTACTTC
CASSPSGIGDEQYF
>-|few|TRBV12-3/TRBV12-4|TRBJ2-1
TGTGCCAGCACCATCCGGGTCCCGACCAATGAGCAGTTCTTC
CASTIRVPTNEQFF
>TRBD1|many|TRBV7-8|TRBJ2-1
TGTGCCACCGGACAGGGACCTTACAATGAGCAGTTCTTC
CATGQGPYNEQFF
>TRBD2|many|TRBV10-3|TRBJ2-1
TGTGCCATCAGTGGAAAAAGCGGGGGGGTCAACTCCTACAATGAGCAGTTCTTC
CAISGKSGGVNSYNEQFF
>TRBD1|-|TRBV28|TRBJ2-7
TGTGCCAGCAGCCGTCCAGGGGACAGTAGCTCCTACGAGCAGTACTTC
CASSRPGDSSSYEQYF
>TRBD1|few|TRBV6-2/TRBV6-3|TRBJ2-7
TGTGCCAGCAACGAACCGGGACAGTCCTACGAGCAGTACTTC
CASNEPGQSYEQYF
>-|few|TRBV20-1|TRBJ1-4
TGCAGTGCTAGCCAGGGCCTTGGAAAACTGTTTTTT
CSASQGLGKLFF
>-|few|TRBV20-1|TRBJ2-3
TGCAGTGCCAGGTGGGGGGGCACAGATACGCAGTATTTT
CSARWGGTDTQYF